This TCR beta chain was identified during a study of cytomegalovirus exposure and HLA in healthy donors. Comments on this clone: At the DNA level, this CDR3 is encoded by other sequences in the same sample as well.

In germline, CDR1 is MDHEN, CDR2 SYDVKM. With V trimmed by 7 bases and J by 10 bases, 14 bases remained unmatched. The CDR3 extends over 17 amino acids. The study ran its PCR with 60 Vbeta and 13 Jbeta primers. Assay used: immunoSEQ multiplex PCR; TCRdb lists only in-frame clones, some missing. This sample has tens of thousands of clones, with 72% found just once. The V call is TRBV28, the J call TRBJ2-1; 15 bases are a match to TRBD2. Sequences were obtained from PBMCs. The receptor's source is a woman aged 40-49 years in good health and CMV-seropositive. The CDR3 region has the DNA TGTGCCAGCACCTCCCGGACTAGCGGGGGGGCACGGGGCGAGCAGTTCTTC. It yields the protein CASTSRTSGGARGEQFF.